The rows below give T cell receptor beta chains drawn from one sample of a study of control samples from healthy donors and cancer patients. Here immunoSEQ multiplex PCR was the method, and the copy in TCRdb shows in-frame clones only, minus some. The top ten hold more than 6.5% of the sample, which has under 150,000 clones, around nine tenths seen once. The sequenced sample was PBMCs. These receptors originate from a man aged 50 to 60 with head and neck cancer. Both conserved end residues are part of each CDR3. The order of the fields is CDR3 protein, CDR3 DNA, V gene, D gene, J gene, clone size. The D gene is left open where the match is weak. The size of a clone is reported for some rows only, either as once, few or many, or as a class for expanded clones.

CASSTTGTGNYGYTF | TGTGCCAGCAGTACAACCGGGACAGGGAACTATGGCTACACCTTC | TRBV28 | TRBD1 | TRBJ1-2 | -
CASSSPGQGVDIQYF | TGTGCCAGCAGCTCGCCGGGACAGGGGGTAGACATTCAGTACTTC | TRBV5-5 | TRBD1 | TRBJ2-4 | -
CSVYRGGYTEAFF | TGCAGCGTTTACAGGGGAGGATACACTGAAGCTTTCTTT | TRBV29-1 | TRBD1 | TRBJ1-1 | -
CAGGQTYEQYF | TGTGCCGGGGGACAGACCTACGAGCAGTACTTC | TRBV7-9 | TRBD1 | TRBJ2-7 | -
CASSSSGRAPSEQYF | TGTGCCAGCAGCTCTAGCGGGAGGGCTCCGTCCGAGCAGTACTTC | TRBV5-4 | TRBD2 | TRBJ2-7 | -
CASSTDPTGKESYNEQFF | TGTGCCAGCAGCACCGACCCTACAGGGAAGGAGTCCTACAATGAGCAGTTCTTC | TRBV7-9 | - | TRBJ2-1 | -
CASSSISGLAGEGENTQYF | TGTGCCAGCAGTTCAATTTCGGGACTAGCGGGAGAAGGGGAAAATACGCAGTATTTT | TRBV28 | TRBD2 | TRBJ2-3 | -
CASSPGRDQPQHF | TGTGCCAGTAGTCCGGGAAGGGATCAGCCCCAGCATTTT | TRBV19 | - | TRBJ1-5 | -
CAINPTSGGSYNEQFF | TGTGCCATCAACCCGACTAGCGGGGGCTCCTACAATGAGCAGTTCTTC | TRBV10-3 | TRBD2 | TRBJ2-1 | -
CASSLAYPGRSNTEAFF | TGCGCCAGCAGCTTGGCTTATCCGGGACGTTCGAACACTGAAGCTTTCTTT | TRBV5-1 | - | TRBJ1-1 | -
CASSADPIPSGANVLTF | TGTGCCAGCAGCGCAGACCCAATTCCCTCTGGGGCCAACGTCCTGACTTTC | TRBV5-4 | - | TRBJ2-6 | -
CASSRGLAVTDTQYF | TGTGCCAGCAGCCGGGGACTAGCGGTCACAGATACGCAGTATTTT | TRBV27 | TRBD2 | TRBJ2-3 | -
CASRSPKGGGRGEQYF | TGCGCCAGCCGCTCCCCCAAGGGAGGGGGTCGGGGAGAGCAGTACTTC | TRBV5-1 | - | TRBJ2-7 | -
CASSPLIVRGNTEAFF | TGTGCCAGCTCACCACTCATTGTAAGGGGGAACACTGAAGCTTTCTTT | TRBV18 | - | TRBJ1-1 | -
CASSQYRDGNTIYF | TGTGCCAGCAGCCAATACAGGGATGGAAACACCATATATTTT | TRBV3-1/TRBV3-2 | - | TRBJ1-3 | -
CASSPLGHEQYF | TGTGCCAGCAGCCCCCTAGGGCACGAGCAGTACTTC | TRBV11-2 | - | TRBJ2-7 | once
CASSLPGAANEKLFF | TGTGCCAGCAGCTTACCGGGGGCAGCTAATGAAAAACTGTTTTTT | TRBV7-8 | - | TRBJ1-4 | -
CAWSGRLTNYGYTF | TGTGCCTGGAGTGGCAGGCTCACTAACTATGGCTACACCTTC | TRBV30 | - | TRBJ1-2 | -
CASSIWDRGFGTGELFF | TGTGCCAGTAGTATCTGGGACCGGGGGTTTGGCACCGGGGAGCTGTTTTTT | TRBV19 | - | TRBJ2-2 | medium-sized
CASSSGQRFYEQYF | TGTGCCAGCTCATCGGGACAGAGGTTCTACGAGCAGTACTTC | TRBV18 | TRBD1 | TRBJ2-7 | -
CASSSTGVQPQHF | TGTGCCAGCAGTTCTACAGGGGTCCAGCCCCAGCATTTT | TRBV28 | TRBD1 | TRBJ1-5 | -
CSAGAGDEQFF | TGCAGTGCAGGAGCGGGGGATGAGCAGTTCTTC | TRBV29-1 | TRBD2 | TRBJ2-1 | few